These 5 T cell receptor beta chains came from one sample sequenced in a study of regulatory T cells in long-lasting Graves disease listed by TCRdb under 2021. The intended sense of this specimen's time point label: persistent/refractory GD, antithyroid drugs over 5 years with positive TRAb. For both TCR sequencing and RNA sequencing, RNA was extracted from PBMCs in TRIzol. The library relied on multiplex PCR. The instrument was an Illumina HiSeq 4000. TCR beta libraries were built with iRepertoire HTBI primers and Arm-PCR amplification of CDR3 regions. In TCRdb, the public reads were trimmed at Q25 with fastp and aligned with MiXCR, with productive beta chains retained. Identical CDR3 protein sequences are pooled into one entry, listed with their most common genes and DNA. The sample contains more than 650,000 distinct CDR3 sequences, 25% to 35% of them found a single time. The ten biggest clones cover around 42% of the sample.

Sequenced here: peripheral blood mononuclear cells (PBMCs), sampled when the disease was refractory, from a patient treated with antithyroid drugs. The receptor source for this set is a female donor with Graves disease.

There are a few counts of this clonotype. The V call is TRBV14, the J call TRBJ1-2; 9 nucleotides agree with TRBD1. The V segment lost 4 bases and the J segment 8 bases; nucleotides outside the gene matches: 8. CDR1 SGHDN and CDR2 FVKESK come from the germline V gene. CDR3 length equals 14 residues. The CDR3 is CASSPSGTGSGYTF. CDR3 DNA sequence: TGTGCCAGCAGCCCGTCCGGGACAGGGTCAGGCTACACCTTC.

The rearrangement joins TRBV9 to TRBJ1-4; 8 nucleotides agree with TRBD1. Trimming removed 5 bases from V and 1 base from J; junction bases left unmatched: 4. Per germline, CDR1 SGDLS and CDR2 YYNGEE. The CDR3 is made up of 15 amino acids. CDR3 amino acids: CASRNGQGTNEKLFF. CDR3 nucleotides: TGTGCCAGCAGGAATGGACAGGGAACTAATGAAAAACTGTTTTTT.

The V gene is TRBV27, the J gene TRBJ2-7, with D possibly being TRBD1 (6 bases). The CDR3 covers 13 residues. Germline CDR1 and CDR2: MNHEY and SMNVEV (reference sequence). V lost 5 bases, J lost 6 bases, and 14 bases lay in between. CDR3 amino acids: CASSPTGYGEQYF. CDR3 coding DNA: TGTGCCAGCAGTCCGACAGGTTACGGCGAGCAGTACTTC.

The chain employs TRBV7-3 and TRBJ2-7; a weak D match, TRBD2 (5 bases). CDR1 SGHTA and CDR2 FQGTGA come from the germline V gene. CDR3 length: 14 residues. The germline V and J ends were trimmed by 0 bases and 6 bases, with 12 bases remaining between them. CDR3: CASSLTPGVGEQYF. The CDR3 bases are TGTGCCAGCAGCTTAACTCCCGGGGTGGGCGAGCAGTACTTC. The full variable domain, completed using reference TRBV7-3 and TRBJ2-7, is GAGVSQTPSNKVTEKGKYVELRCDPISGHTALYWYRQSLGQGPEFLIYFQGTGAADDSGLPNDRFFAVRPEGSVSTLKIQRTERGDSAVYLCASSLTPGVGEQYFGPGTRLTVT.

The chain couples TRBV5-5 to TRBJ1-1; D is uncertain. V was pared by 4 bases and J by 4 bases, with 11 bases between. The CDR3 has 13 amino acids. Germline V CDR1 and CDR2: SGHKS, YYEKEE (reference sequence). The CDR3 loop is CASSTPGVTEAFF. In nucleotides, the CDR3 is TGTGCCAGCAGCACGCCAGGCGTCACTGAAGCTTTCTTT.